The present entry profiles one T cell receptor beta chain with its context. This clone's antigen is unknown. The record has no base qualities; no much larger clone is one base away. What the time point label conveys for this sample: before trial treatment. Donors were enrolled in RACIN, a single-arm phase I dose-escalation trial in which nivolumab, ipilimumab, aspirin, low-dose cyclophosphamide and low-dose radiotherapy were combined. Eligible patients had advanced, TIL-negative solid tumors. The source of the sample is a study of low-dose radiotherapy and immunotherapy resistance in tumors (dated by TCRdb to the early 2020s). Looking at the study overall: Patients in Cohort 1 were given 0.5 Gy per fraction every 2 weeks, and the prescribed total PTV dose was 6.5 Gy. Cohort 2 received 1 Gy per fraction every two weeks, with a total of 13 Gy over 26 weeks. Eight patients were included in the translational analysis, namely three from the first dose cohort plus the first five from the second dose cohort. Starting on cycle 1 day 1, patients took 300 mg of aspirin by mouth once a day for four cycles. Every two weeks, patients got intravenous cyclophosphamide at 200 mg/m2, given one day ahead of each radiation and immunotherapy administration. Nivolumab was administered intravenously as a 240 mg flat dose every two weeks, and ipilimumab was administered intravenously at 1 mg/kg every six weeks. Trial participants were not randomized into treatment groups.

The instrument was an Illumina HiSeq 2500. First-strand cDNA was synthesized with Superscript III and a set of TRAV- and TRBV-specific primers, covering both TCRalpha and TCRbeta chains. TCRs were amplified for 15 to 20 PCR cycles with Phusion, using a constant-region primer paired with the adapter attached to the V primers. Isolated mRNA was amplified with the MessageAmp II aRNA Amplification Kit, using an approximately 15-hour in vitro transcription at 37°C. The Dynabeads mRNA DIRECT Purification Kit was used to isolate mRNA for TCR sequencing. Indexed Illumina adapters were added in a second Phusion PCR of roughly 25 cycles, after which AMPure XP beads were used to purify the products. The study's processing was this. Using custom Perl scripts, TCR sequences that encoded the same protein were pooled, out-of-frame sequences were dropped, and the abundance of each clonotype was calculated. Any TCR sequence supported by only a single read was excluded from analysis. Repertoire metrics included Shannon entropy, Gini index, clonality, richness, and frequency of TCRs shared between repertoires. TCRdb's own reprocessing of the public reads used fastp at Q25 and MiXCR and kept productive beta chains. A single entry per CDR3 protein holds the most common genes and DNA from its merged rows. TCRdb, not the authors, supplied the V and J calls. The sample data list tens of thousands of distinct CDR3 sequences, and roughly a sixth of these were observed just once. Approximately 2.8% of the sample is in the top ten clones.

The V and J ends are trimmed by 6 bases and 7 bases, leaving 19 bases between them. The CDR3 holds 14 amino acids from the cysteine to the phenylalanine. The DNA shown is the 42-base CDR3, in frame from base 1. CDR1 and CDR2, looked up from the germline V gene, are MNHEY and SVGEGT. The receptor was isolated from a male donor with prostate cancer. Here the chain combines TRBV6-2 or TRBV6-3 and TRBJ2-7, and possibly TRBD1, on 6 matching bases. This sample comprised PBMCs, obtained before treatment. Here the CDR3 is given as CASSRQADLREQYF. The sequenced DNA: TGTGCCAGCAGCAGACAGGCGGATCTGAGGGAGCAGTACTTC.